This T cell receptor beta chain is from a study of PD-1 blockade in classical Hodgkin lymphoma. Study-level information: Every 2 weeks, patients had 3 mg/kg nivolumab intravenously.

The table came from immunoSEQ multiplex PCR; TCRdb's copy has only in-frame clones and leaves some out. The sample lists about 94,000 clones, roughly nine tenths occurring once. Every single patient, without exception, relapsed after autologous stem cell transplantation, and brentuximab vedotin exposure varied. The CDR3 covers 12 residues. Germline V lookup: CDR1 MNHEY, CDR2 SVGAGI. The V end lost 4 bases, the J end lost 8 bases, and 11 bases lay between the germline ends. Comment on this clone: Its antigen remains unidentified.

Study findings and constraints: Only CD4+ TCR diversity, not CD8+, had risen significantly by C4D1. Lower baseline TCR diversity marked trial partial responders and progressors. Underlying causes for the observed repertoire differences were not defined, possibly disease activity or prior therapy.

The TCR originated in a human donor with classical Hodgkin lymphoma. This material consisted of peripheral blood mononuclear cells (PBMCs), taken before the second cycle of nivolumab. The chain recombines TRBV6-5 with TRBJ2-5, with a tentative D call TRBD1 (5 bases). This CDR3 is CASSSVDSTQYF. CDR3 coding DNA: TGTGCCAGCAGTTCAGTCGACAGCACCCAGTACTTC.